The 25 T cell receptor beta chains below were found in one sample sequenced in a study of shared clonotypes between healthy human individuals. Profiling relied on immunoSEQ multiplex PCR, and the TCRdb table lists in-frame clones only, not all of them. The sample includes 850,000 to 1,100,000 clones, approximately 80% of them seen just once. Specimen: memory CD4+ T cells from PBMCs. Noted subset: CD45RA-negative fraction. The receptors come from a man younger than 35 in good health. Some clones in this sample may be carry-over from other donors' samples.

Concerning this clone: A far larger clone is only one base removed, so a read error is likely. The chain joins TRBV7-6 to TRBJ2-5, with 9 bases aligning to TRBD1. The V and J ends lost 6 bases and 7 bases, in that order; junction bases with no gene match: 12. Germline CDR1 reads SGHVS; CDR2 reads FNYEAQ. The CDR3 is 15 amino acids. This CDR3 is CASRPRTGDARTQYF. As DNA, the CDR3 is TGTGCCAGCAGGCCCAGGACAGGGGACGCCAGGACCCAGTACTTC.

At least ten counts were recorded for this clone. The chain uses TRBV6-5 and TRBJ1-2, with TRBD1 matching 11 bases. Germline assignment: CDR1 MNHEY and CDR2 SVGAGI. Unmatched junction bases numbered 3, after V lost 2 bases and J lost 4 bases. The CDR3 runs to 15 residues. The CDR3 DNA sequence: TGTGCCAGCAGTTACAGGGACAGGGGGGCCTATGGCTACACCTTC. Translation gives CASSYRDRGAYGYTF.

This clone was counted a few times. The CDR3 region is CAIRGASSDDTF. The DNA of the CDR3 is TGTGCCATCAGGGGAGCTTCGAGCGACGACACCTTC. This chain joins TRBV10-3 and TRBJ1-2; no reliable D call. The germline gives CDR1 ENHRY, CDR2 SYGVKD. V was trimmed by 6 bases and J by 12 bases, leaving 17 bases between them. CDR3 length: 12 residues.

This chain uses TRBV30 with TRBJ2-2; tentatively, D is TRBD1 (6 bases). The CDR3 is 15 residues long. Germline-derived CDR1 and CDR2 are GTSNPN and SVGIG (reference sequence). V lost 4 bases, J lost 2 bases, and 14 bases lay in between. Here the CDR3 DNA reads TGTGCCTGGAAGAATCCGGGACAAAACACCGGGGAGCTGTTTTTT. Protein: CAWKNPGQNTGELFF.

The chain employs TRBV5-1 and TRBJ2-2, with D tentatively TRBD1 (6 bases). The CDR3 is made up of 15 amino acids. Per germline, CDR1 SGHRS and CDR2 YFSETQ. Trimming shortened V by 7 bases and J by 7 bases, and 20 bases separated the two germline ends. CDR3: CASSFLDSRGGELFF. The CDR3 nucleotides are TGCGCCAGCTCCTTCCTGGACAGCCGGGGCGGGGAGCTGTTTTTT.

The gene calls are TRBV4-3 and TRBJ2-7; 8 bases match TRBD1. This CDR3 comprises 19 residues. The trim removed 1 base at V and 3 bases at J, leaving 17 bases unmatched. Germline CDR1 is LGHNA and CDR2 is YSLEER. The CDR3 loop is CASSQAFGGQDALGYEQYF. The CDR3 DNA reads as TGCGCCAGCAGCCAAGCCTTTGGGGGACAGGATGCACTAGGCTACGAGCAGTACTTC.

The rearrangement uses TRBV7-2 and TRBJ1-2; D unresolved. Looked up from germline, CDR1 is SGHTA and CDR2 is FQGNSA. The CDR3 runs to 13 residues. The ends were cut back, 6 bases at V and 4 bases at J, with 12 bases in the middle. DNA of the CDR3: TGTGCCAGCAGGCGGGCAGAGAGCTATGGCTACACCTTC. Translating it yields CASRRAESYGYTF.

As concerns this clone: Other DNA variants within this sample encode the same CDR3. The CDR3 DNA sequence: TGTGCCAGCAGGTCAGGGGGCCAAGAGACCCAGTACTTC. It is translated as CASRSGGQETQYF. The genes are TRBV28 and TRBJ2-5, with 7 bases identical to TRBD1. V gave up 6 bases and J gave up 1 base; unmatched junction bases: 2. Germline CDR1 MDHEN, CDR2 SYDVKM. The CDR3 has 13 amino acids. Based on the CDR3 plus reference TRBV28 and TRBJ2-5, the full variable domain is DVKVTQSSRYLVKRTGEKVFLECVQDMDHENMFWYRQDPGLGLRLIYFSYDVKMKEKGDIPEGYSVSREKKERFSLILESASTNQTSMYLCASRSGGQETQYFGPGTRLLVL.

V is TRBV28 and J is TRBJ1-1; D is possibly TRBD1 (5 bases). The CDR3 covers 15 residues. The V end was cut by 6 bases, the J end by 4 bases, with 18 bases between. Germline V gene lookup returns CDR1 MDHEN and CDR2 SYDVKM. The CDR3 DNA reads as TGTGCCAGCAGGGTTCCAGTGGGGGGGTCCACTGAAGCTTTCTTT. This codes for CASRVPVGGSTEAFF. Drawing the rest from reference TRBV28 and TRBJ1-1, the complete variable domain is DVKVTQSSRYLVKRTGEKVFLECVQDMDHENMFWYRQDPGLGLRLIYFSYDVKMKEKGDIPEGYSVSREKKERFSLILESASTNQTSMYLCASRVPVGGSTEAFFGQGTRLTVV.

The chain joins TRBV30 to TRBJ2-4; D call uncertain. The CDR3 spans 14 residues. Trimming took 4 bases from V and 0 from J, leaving 10 bases between them. Germline values: CDR1 GTSNPN, CDR2 SVGIG (reference sequence). The CDR3 DNA follows: TGTGCCTGGAAAAAGAGACTAGCCAAAAACATTCAGTACTTC. The encoded protein is CAWKKRLAKNIQYF.

The CDR3 bases are TGTGCCAGCAGCTTGGATCCTAGCGGGAGTGAGCAGTTCTTC. This codes for CASSLDPSGSEQFF. This chain links TRBV5-4 with TRBJ2-1, with TRBD2 matching 10 bases. CDR1 is SGHNT, CDR2 YYREEE, per germline (reference sequence). V shed 0 bases and J 9 bases; nucleotides not matched to a gene: 3. The CDR3 sequence is 14 residues long.

The chain is built from TRBV18 and TRBJ2-1; D gene unclear. Germline CDR1 KGHSH, CDR2 LQKENI. The CDR3 is made up of 13 amino acids. V was clipped by 3 bases and J by 13 bases, with 16 bases between them. CDR3 region: CASSPHPVADQFF. The CDR3 nucleotides read TGTGCCAGCTCACCCCACCCCGTCGCCGATCAGTTCTTC.

V gene TRBV2 combines with J gene TRBJ2-1; D is uncertain. The V end was cut by 4 bases, the J end by 8 bases, with 6 bases between. Germline V gives CDR1 SNHLY, CDR2 FYNNEI. The CDR3 runs to 11 residues. The CDR3 DNA reads as TGTGCCAGCAGTGTATCGTATGAGCAGTTCTTC. Translating it yields CASSVSYEQFF.

The gene calls are TRBV5-1 and TRBJ2-1; a weak D match, TRBD2 (5 bases). The CDR3 spans 12 residues. CDR1 SGHRS and CDR2 YFSETQ come from the germline V gene. V dropped 1 base and J dropped 9 bases, with 8 bases sitting between them. CDR3 protein: CASSLLSGEQFF. As DNA, the CDR3 is TGCGCCAGCAGCTTGCTAAGCGGTGAGCAGTTCTTC. Based on the CDR3 plus reference TRBV5-1 and TRBJ2-1, the full variable domain is KAGVTQTPRYLIKTRGQQVTLSCSPISGHRSVSWYQQTPGQGLQFLFEYFSETQRNKGNFPGRFSGRQFSNSRSEMNVSTLELGDSALYLCASSLLSGEQFFGPGTRLTVL.

This sequence joins TRBV7-8 and TRBJ2-5; 10 bases match TRBD2. This CDR3 has 16 residues. The V segment lost 6 bases and the J segment 1 base; nucleotides outside the gene matches: 8. CDR1 is SGHVS, CDR2 FQNEAQ, per germline. In DNA form, the CDR3 reads TGTGCCAGCAGGAAAGGACTAGCGGCGGTCCAAGAGACCCAGTACTTC. Its protein product is CASRKGLAAVQETQYF.

The chain combines TRBV7-2 with TRBJ2-5; 7 bases are a match to TRBD1. V dropped 5 bases and J dropped 1; count of bases not matched to a gene: 4. CDR1 and CDR2 from the germline V gene are SGHTA and FQGNSA. CDR3 length: 14 residues. The DNA for the CDR3 is TGTGCCAGCAGCCAGACAGGGCCCCAAGAGACCCAGTACTTC. Protein sequence: CASSQTGPQETQYF. Full variable domain (rest looked up from reference TRBV7-2 and TRBJ2-5): GAGVSQSPSNKVTEKGKDVELRCDPISGHTALYWYRQSLGQGLEFLIYFQGNSAPDKSGLPSDRFSAERTGGSVSTLTIQRTQQEDSAVYLCASSQTGPQETQYFGPGTRLLVL.

To note about this clone: Mismatch with germline at one junction end may stem from a read error. The chain employs TRBV27 and TRBJ1-4; D gene unclear. The CDR3 spans 15 residues. Germline values: CDR1 MNHEY, CDR2 SMNVEV (reference sequence). CDR3 coding DNA: TGTGCCAGCAGGTTATTGGGTGTTTCTAATGAAAAACTGTTTTTT. Translated, it gives CASRLLGVSNEKLFF.

The genes are TRBV2 and TRBJ1-2, with D possibly matching TRBD1 (6 bases). Trimming took off 4 bases at V and 4 bases at J, with 13 bases between the two ends. Germline V gene data show CDR1 as SNHLY and CDR2 as FYNNEI. The CDR3 covers 14 residues. CDR3 DNA sequence: TGTGCCAGCAGTGTGCGTCAGGGGTCCTATGGCTACACCTTC. This codes for CASSVRQGSYGYTF.

The chain couples TRBV10-3 to TRBJ2-1; a weak D match, TRBD1 (6 bases). There are 15 residues in the CDR3. The germline V gene encodes CDR1 ENHRY and CDR2 SYGVKD. V was clipped by 2 bases and J by 8 bases, with 16 bases between them. CDR3 nucleotides: TGTGCCATCAGTGAGGAGTTGTGGGGGCGGGATGAGCAGTTCTTC. Protein: CAISEELWGRDEQFF.

This clone was seen once. The chain combines TRBV6-1 with TRBJ1-1; D is undetermined. This CDR3 has 11 amino acids. V was pared by 8 bases and J by 4 bases, with 8 bases between. Germline V gene data show CDR1 as MNHNS and CDR2 as SASEGT. This chain's CDR3 is CASEFGTEAFF. The CDR3 bases are TGTGCCAGCGAATTCGGCACTGAAGCTTTCTTT.

The sample holds one count of this clone. This same CDR3 is encoded by further DNA sequences in the sample. V and J are TRBV5-1 and TRBJ1-3, with D hard to call. The germline V gene encodes CDR1 SGHRS and CDR2 YFSETQ. The V end lost 4 bases, the J end lost 1 base, and 9 bases lay between the germline ends. The CDR3 spans 14 residues. The CDR3, as DNA: TGCGCCAGCAGCCTGTGGGGTTCTGGAAACACCATATATTTT. Protein: CASSLWGSGNTIYF.

The genes are TRBV7-2 and TRBJ2-1, with 7 bases that match TRBD2. V shed 1 base and J 7 bases; nucleotides not matched to a gene: 13. The germline V gene has CDR1 SGHTA and CDR2 FQGNSA. The CDR3 runs 17 residues. For the CDR3, the DNA is TGTGCCAGCAGCTTAGGAATCGGGCGGGGGTTGGGGAATGAGCAGTTCTTC. Its translation is CASSLGIGRGLGNEQFF. Drawing the rest from reference TRBV7-2 and TRBJ2-1, the complete variable domain is GAGVSQSPSNKVTEKGKDVELRCDPISGHTALYWYRQSLGQGLEFLIYFQGNSAPDKSGLPSDRFSAERTGGSVSTLTIQRTQQEDSAVYLCASSLGIGRGLGNEQFFGPGTRLTVL.

The chain uses TRBV11-3 and TRBJ2-7, with 10 bases fitting TRBD1. The CDR3 consists of 18 residues. Germline assignment: CDR1 SGHNT and CDR2 YENEEA. With V trimmed by 0 bases and J by 6 bases, 14 bases remained unmatched. The CDR3 region has the DNA TGTGCCAGCAGCTTAGAGGGGTTATGCGACAGGGGGCTCGGCGAGCAGTACTTC. Its protein product is CASSLEGLCDRGLGEQYF.

The CDR3 sequence is CASSLVRPRAAGELFF. For the CDR3, the DNA is TGTGCCAGCAGCTTAGTTCGTCCAAGGGCGGCCGGGGAGCTGTTTTTT. This chain connects TRBV7-2 to TRBJ2-2, with D unclear. V shed 1 base and J shed 6 bases, with 15 bases lying between them. CDR1 is SGHTA, CDR2 FQGNSA, per germline. The CDR3 has 16 residues.

The CDR3 loop reads CASSPLTGTSVYEQYF. CDR3 coding DNA: TGTGCCAGCAGTCCGCTAACCGGGACTAGCGTCTACGAGCAGTACTTC. The chain carries TRBV27 and TRBJ2-7, with 10 nucleotides matching TRBD2. J was trimmed by 3 bases and V by 5 bases; bases with no gene match: 10. The V gene's germline CDR1 is MNHEY and CDR2 SMNVEV (reference sequence). CDR3 length: 16 amino acids.